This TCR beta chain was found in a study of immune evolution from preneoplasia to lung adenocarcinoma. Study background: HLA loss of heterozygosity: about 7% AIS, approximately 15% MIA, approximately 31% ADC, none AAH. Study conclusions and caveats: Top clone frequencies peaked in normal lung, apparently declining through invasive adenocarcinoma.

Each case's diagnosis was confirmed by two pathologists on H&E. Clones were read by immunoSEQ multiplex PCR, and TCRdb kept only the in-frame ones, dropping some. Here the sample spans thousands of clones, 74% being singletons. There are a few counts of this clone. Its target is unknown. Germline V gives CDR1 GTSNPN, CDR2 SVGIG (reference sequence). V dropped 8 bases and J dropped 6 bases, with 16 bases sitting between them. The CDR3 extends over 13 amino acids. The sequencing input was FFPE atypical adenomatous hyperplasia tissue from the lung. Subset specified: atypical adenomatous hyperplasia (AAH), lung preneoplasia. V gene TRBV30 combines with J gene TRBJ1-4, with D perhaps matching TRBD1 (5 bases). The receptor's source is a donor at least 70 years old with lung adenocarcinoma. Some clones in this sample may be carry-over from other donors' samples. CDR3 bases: TGTGCCGCCCAGGAGGGGCGCGATGAAAAACTGTTTTTT. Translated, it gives CAAQEGRDEKLFF.